This T cell receptor (beta chain) was obtained from a study of blood T cell repertoires in COVID-19. Study at large: Specimens from acute and convalescent COVID-19 originated in the United States, Italy and Spain. PBMCs, B-cell-depleted T cells, or T cells provided the cDNA or gDNA that made up the material.

The germline gives CDR1 MRHNA, CDR2 SNTAGT. The CDR3 is 15 amino acids. Trimming at V came to 8 bases and at J to 5 bases, leaving 8 bases not matched to a gene. In the original workflow: Amplification with reference gene primers provided the estimates of nucleated cell counts. Assay used: immunoSEQ multiplex PCR; TCRdb lists only in-frame clones, some missing. V, J and clone size are those of that table, while D and trimming were read from the DNA. The table includes approximately 99,000 clones, about four fifths detected once. The sequence derives from a woman in her 70s with acute or convalescent COVID-19. Sequencing input: peripheral blood. The chain has TRBV6-4 and TRBJ1-4, with 10 bases fitting TRBD1. CDR3 DNA sequence: TGTGCCAGCCCCCCCCGGGGACAGGGGAATGAAAAACTGTTTTTT. Protein product: CASPPRGQGNEKLFF.